The source of this T cell receptor (beta chain) is a study of vaccination effects on CD4 cells after COVID-19. Whole-study context: Either the BNT162b2 or mRNA-1273 vaccine was given to participants in two doses.

Clones were read by immunoSEQ multiplex PCR, and TCRdb kept only the in-frame ones, dropping some. The profile covers about 73,000 clones, with around 78% appearing a single time and under 12% taken by the ten largest. A remark on this clone: No antigen is known for it.

Viral peptide pool expansion of antigen-specific CD4+ T cells preceded sequencing in the ViraFEST assay. Once cultured for 10 days, the cells underwent separation to obtain CD4+ T cells. Negative nucleocapsid antibody tests before and after vaccination confirmed no previous SARS-CoV-2 infection. In the cultures, half the medium was exchanged for IL-2 medium on days 3 and 7. Germline CDR1 and CDR2: SGHAT and FQNNGV. Losses at the gene ends were 6 bases for V and 2 bases for J; bases not matched to a gene: 6. The CDR3 runs 14 residues. Sequencing was performed on CD4+ T cells from PBMCs cultured with SARS-CoV-2 spike peptides, taken before COVID-19 vaccination. The receptor was isolated from a human donor who received a COVID-19 vaccine. This rearrangement joins TRBV11-2 to TRBJ1-2, with 7 bases that match TRBD1. The CDR3 sequence is CASSPGTANYGYTF. CDR3 coding DNA: TGTGCCAGCAGTCCCGGGACAGCGAACTATGGCTACACCTTC.